The clone carrying this T cell receptor (beta chain) was seen once. CDR3 size: 16 residues. Germline V gene data show CDR1 as SNHLY and CDR2 as FYNNEI. J was trimmed by 7 bases and V by 6 bases; bases with no gene match: 12. Libraries were prepared by immunoSEQ multiplex PCR; TCRdb keeps only in-frame clonotypes and omits some of them. The sample yields fewer than 150,000 clones, around 88% seen once. The data were taken from a study of blood T cell repertoires in COVID-19. The rearrangement joins TRBV2 to TRBJ2-1, with 10 bases identical to TRBD2. Material for sequencing was peripheral blood. This clonotype originated in a woman in her forties or fifties with active or convalescent COVID-19. The CDR3 DNA follows: TGTGCCAGCAGCGGAAGTAGCGGGAGGATAGGGAATGAGCAGTTCTTC. Encoded protein: CASSGSSGRIGNEQFF.